This T cell receptor (beta chain) was sequenced during a study of cytomegalovirus exposure and HLA in healthy donors. Background on the study: Most genotyped donors, 81% of around 370, had Caucasian-associated genetic ancestry.

CDR3 length equals 15 residues. From germline, CDR1 is MNHEY and CDR2 SVGAGI. PCR amplification relied on 60 Vbeta primers (plus 13 Jbeta primers). Original data processing: Later, an analysis found 75 million to 90 million unique TCR beta chains, and 9.5 million to 12 million of these were shared. Here immunoSEQ multiplex PCR was the method, and the copy in TCRdb shows in-frame clones only, minus some. D and trimming were read from the DNA, whereas the V and J calls and clone size are those reported in that table. The sample has approximately 86,000 clones, about 85% seen once. General study results and limits: Being productive about 87% or about 30% of the time was typical of most TCR beta V segments in an earlier analysis.

Remarks on this clone: What it binds is not known. One end of the junction fails to match germline, which may point to a read error.

This chain links TRBV6-5 with TRBJ2-7; perhaps TRBD1 as D (5 bases). The sequence derives from a man aged 40-55 years in good health and CMV-seropositive. The specimen was PBMCs. The CDR3 loop reads CASSYRGSGSCEQYF. The DNA for the CDR3 is TGTGCCAGCAGTTATAGGGGATCCGGCTCCTGCGAGCAGTACTTC.